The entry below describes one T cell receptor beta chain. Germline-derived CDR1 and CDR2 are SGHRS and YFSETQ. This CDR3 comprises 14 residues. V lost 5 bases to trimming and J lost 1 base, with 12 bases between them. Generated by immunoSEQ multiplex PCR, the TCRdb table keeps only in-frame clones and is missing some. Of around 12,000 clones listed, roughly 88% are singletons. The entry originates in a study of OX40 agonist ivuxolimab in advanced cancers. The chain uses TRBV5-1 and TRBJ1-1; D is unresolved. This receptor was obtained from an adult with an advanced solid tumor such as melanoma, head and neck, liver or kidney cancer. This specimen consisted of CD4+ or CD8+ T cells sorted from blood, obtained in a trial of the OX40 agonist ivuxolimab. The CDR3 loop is CASSLWAGNTEAFF. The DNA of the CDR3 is TGCGCCAGCAGTCTGTGGGCCGGGAACACTGAAGCTTTCTTT.